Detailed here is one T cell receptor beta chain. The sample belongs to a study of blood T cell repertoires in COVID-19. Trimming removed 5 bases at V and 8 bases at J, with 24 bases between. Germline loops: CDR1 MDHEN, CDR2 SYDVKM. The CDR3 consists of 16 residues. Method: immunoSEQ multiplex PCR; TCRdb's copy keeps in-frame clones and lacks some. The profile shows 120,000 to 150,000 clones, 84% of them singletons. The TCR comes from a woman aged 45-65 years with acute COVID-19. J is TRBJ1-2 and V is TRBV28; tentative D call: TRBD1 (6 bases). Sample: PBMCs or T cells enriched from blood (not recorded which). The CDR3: CASSTNLGTTSPGYTF. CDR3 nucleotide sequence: TGTGCCAGCAGTACAAATTTGGGGACAACCTCACCGGGCTACACCTTC.